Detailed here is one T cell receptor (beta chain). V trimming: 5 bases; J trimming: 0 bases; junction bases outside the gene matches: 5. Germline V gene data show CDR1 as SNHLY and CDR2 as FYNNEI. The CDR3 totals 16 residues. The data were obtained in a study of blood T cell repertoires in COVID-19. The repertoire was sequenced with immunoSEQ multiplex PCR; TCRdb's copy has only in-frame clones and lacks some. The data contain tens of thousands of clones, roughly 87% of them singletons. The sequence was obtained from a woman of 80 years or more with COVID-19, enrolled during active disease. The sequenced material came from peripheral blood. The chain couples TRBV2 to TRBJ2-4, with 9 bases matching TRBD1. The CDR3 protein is CASSPGQGLAKNIQYF. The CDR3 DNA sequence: TGTGCCAGCAGTCCCGGACAGGGGCTAGCCAAAAACATTCAGTACTTC. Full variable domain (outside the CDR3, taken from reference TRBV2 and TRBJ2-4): EPEVTQTPSHQVTQMGQEVILRCVPISNHLYFYWYRQILGQKVEFLVSFYNNEISEKSEIFDDQFSVERPDGSNFTLKIRSTKLEDSAMYFCASSPGQGLAKNIQYFGAGTRLSVL.